This T cell receptor (beta chain) was captured by sequencing in a study of blood T cell repertoires in COVID-19. Study context: From the United States, Italy and Spain came samples of acute and convalescent COVID-19. In each case, the material was cDNA or gDNA derived from T cells, B-cell-depleted T cells, or PBMCs.

This CDR3 spans 15 amino acids. V shed 5 bases and J shed 1 base, with 13 bases lying between them. Germline V gene lookup returns CDR1 KGHDR and CDR2 SFDVKD. Source study methods: Estimates of nucleated cell counts were drawn from the amplification of reference gene primers. Libraries were prepared by immunoSEQ multiplex PCR; TCRdb keeps only in-frame clonotypes and omits some of them. Clone size and V and J calls were adopted from that table, with D and trimming inferred from the DNA. The table includes around 300,000 clones, around 90% detected once. This clone has only one observation. Sequenced material: peripheral blood. The chain carries TRBV24-1 and TRBJ2-5; D might be TRBD2 (6 bases). The source is a woman aged 40 to 50 who had recovered from COVID-19. CDR3 region: CATSGGTSLQETQYF. CDR3 DNA sequence: TGTGCCACCAGTGGCGGGACTTCGCTCCAAGAGACCCAGTACTTC.